This TCR beta chain originates from a study of cytotoxic CD8 clonotypes in ibrutinib-treated CLL. Whole-study context: Mean values per sample were 250,000 to 300,000 productive templates and over 90,000 productive rearrangements. Study-level results: For progressing versus sustained-remission patients, sampling times were not the same.

As regards this clone: Its matching antigen is unknown.

Trimming removed 4 bases at V and 4 bases at J, with 12 bases between. The length of the CDR3 is 14 residues. The germline V gene encodes CDR1 SGHRS and CDR2 YFSETQ. Measured with immunoSEQ multiplex PCR; TCRdb has only the in-frame clones, and not every one. In the table there are roughly 300,000 clones, approximately 76% of which are singletons. The chain couples TRBV5-1 to TRBJ1-3; maybe TRBD1 (6 bases). The material sequenced was PBMCs, taken at disease progression, from a patient treated with ibrutinib. This TCR came from a human donor with chronic lymphocytic leukemia. Written as DNA, the CDR3 is TGCGCCAGCAGCGAACAGGGAGCCGGAAACACCATATATTTT. Its protein product is CASSEQGAGNTIYF.